The TCR beta chain under discussion was sequenced for a study of T cell changes during pregnancy in multiple sclerosis. A single count supports this clone. The CDR3 length is 18 residues. V dropped 1 base and J dropped 0 bases, with 16 bases sitting between them. CDR1 and CDR2 from the germline V gene are SGHVS and FQNEAQ. Repertoires were generated with immunoSEQ multiplex PCR, while TCRdb's copy carries only in-frame clones and drops some. The sample records approximately 32,000 clones, more than 90% being singletons. The receptor was isolated from a female donor in good health, enrolled as a control in a pregnancy study. The V and J genes are TRBV7-8 and TRBJ1-5; D ambiguous. Here the sequenced sample was peripheral blood, taken in the third trimester of pregnancy. CDR3 sequence: CASSLGVSGVGSNQPQHF. CDR3 nucleotide sequence: TGTGCCAGCAGCTTAGGGGTATCAGGCGTCGGTAGCAATCAGCCCCAGCATTTT.